The rows below give T cell receptor beta chains drawn from one sample of a study of blood T cell repertoires in COVID-19. The protocol was immunoSEQ multiplex PCR, while the TCRdb copy is restricted to in-frame clones and leaves out a portion. Of roughly 160,000 clones listed, approximately 81% are singletons. Sequencing was done on a sample of peripheral blood. These TCRs come from a man aged 18 to 30 with active or convalescent COVID-19. CDR3s include the opening cysteine and the closing phenylalanine or tryptophan. D genes are given only for firm matches. Clone size is given for some rows only: seen once, a few or many times, or a class if the clone is expanded.

J	V	D	size	CDR3	DNA
TRBJ2-1	TRBV11-2	-	-	CASSLERMSEQFF	TGTGCCAGCAGCTTAGAGAGGATGTCTGAGCAGTTCTTC
TRBJ1-1	TRBV27	-	-	CASSLSRTVNTEAFF	TGTGCCAGCAGTTTATCGAGGACAGTGAACACTGAAGCTTTCTTT
TRBJ2-1	TRBV20-1	TRBD2	-	CSASRLAGVHEQFF	TGCAGTGCTAGTAGGCTAGCGGGAGTCCATGAGCAGTTCTTC
TRBJ1-6	TRBV3-1/TRBV3-2	TRBD1	-	CASTRQGNSPLHF	TGTGCCAGCACCCGACAGGGTAATTCACCCCTCCACTTT
TRBJ2-4	TRBV9	TRBD1	-	CASSAGQGVNIQYF	TGTGCCAGCAGCGCCGGACAGGGCGTGAACATTCAGTACTTC
TRBJ1-5	TRBV6-1	TRBD1	-	CASSERAGGPYSNQPQHF	TGTGCCAGCAGTGAAAGGGCAGGGGGCCCCTATAGCAATCAGCCCCAGCATTTT
TRBJ2-1	TRBV7-2	-	once	CASSLGGVGLEKFF	TGTGCCAGCAGCTTAGGGGGGGTTGGGCTGGAAAAGTTCTTC
TRBJ2-5	TRBV25-1	TRBD2	-	CASSEWEGQWETQYF	TGTGCCAGCAGTGAATGGGAGGGGCAATGGGAGACCCAGTACTTC
TRBJ1-1	TRBV19	-	-	CASSSTGDTEAFF	TGTGCCAGTAGTTCCACGGGGGACACTGAAGCTTTCTTT
TRBJ2-1	TRBV5-1	TRBD1	-	CASSLDDRGLYNEQFF	TGCGCCAGCAGCTTGGACGACAGGGGGCTCTACAATGAGCAGTTCTTC
TRBJ2-2	TRBV7-6	TRBD1	-	CASSLVQGATGELFF	TGTGCCAGCAGCTTAGTCCAGGGGGCTACCGGGGAGCTGTTTTTT
TRBJ2-5	TRBV13	TRBD2	-	CASSSTAKLAEQETQYF	TGTGCCAGCAGCTCTACGGCTAAGCTAGCGGAGCAAGAGACCCAGTACTTC
TRBJ1-1	TRBV6-1	TRBD1	-	CASSDRTGGNTEAFF	TGTGCCAGCAGTGATAGGACAGGGGGGAACACTGAAGCTTTCTTT
TRBJ1-6	TRBV3-1/TRBV3-2	TRBD1	-	CASSRRTGGDSPLHF	TGTGCCAGCAGCCGTAGGACAGGGGGGGATTCACCCCTCCACTTT
TRBJ2-6	TRBV5-4	TRBD1	-	CASSLADRGTGANVLTF	TGTGCCAGCAGCTTGGCGGACAGGGGGACTGGGGCCAACGTCCTGACTTTC
TRBJ2-1	TRBV19	TRBD2	-	CASSMQWEGNEQFF	TGTGCCAGTAGTATGCAGTGGGAGGGCAATGAGCAGTTCTTC
TRBJ2-7	TRBV27	TRBD1	-	CASSLIADRWDYEQYF	TGTGCCAGCAGTTTGATCGCGGACAGGTGGGACTACGAGCAGTACTTC
TRBJ2-1	TRBV5-5	-	once	CASSTRTNNEQFF	TGTGCCAGCAGCACCCGGACAAACAATGAGCAGTTCTTC
TRBJ1-5	TRBV2	-	-	CASSGPREDRVQPQHF	TGTGCCAGCAGTGGCCCCAGGGAAGATAGGGTTCAGCCCCAGCATTTT
TRBJ2-2	TRBV5-6	-	few	CASSLAGKVRTGELFF	TGTGCCAGCAGCTTGGCGGGGAAGGTTAGGACCGGGGAGCTGTTTTTT
TRBJ2-1	TRBV7-8	TRBD2	once	CASRSGGAWDEQFF	TGTGCCAGCAGAAGCGGGGGCGCCTGGGATGAGCAGTTCTTC
TRBJ2-7	TRBV6-5	TRBD2	-	CASRRTSGKTVQYF	TGTGCCAGCAGACGGACTAGCGGGAAAACGGTGCAGTACTTC
TRBJ1-1	TRBV7-8	-	-	CASSLGTVITEAFF	TGTGCCAGCAGCTTAGGGACAGTGATCACTGAAGCTTTCTTT
TRBJ1-4	TRBV21-1	-	-	CASRPGQGALSTNEKLFF	TGTGCCAGCAGGCCGGGACAGGGGGCCTTATCAACTAATGAAAAACTGTTTTTT
TRBJ1-3	TRBV18	-	-	CASSPDRASRTIYF	TGTGCCAGCTCACCGGACAGAGCGAGTCGCACCATATATTTT
TRBJ1-3	TRBV2	-	-	CASSLQGTRNTIYF	TGTGCCAGCAGCCTCCAGGGAACTCGAAACACCATATATTTT
TRBJ2-5	TRBV7-8	-	-	CASSRGNREETQYF	TGTGCCAGCAGCCGCGGGAATCGGGAAGAGACCCAGTACTTC
TRBJ2-1	TRBV7-9	-	-	CASSQESGRTLFF	TGTGCCAGCAGCCAAGAGAGCGGACGGACCTTGTTCTTC
TRBJ1-1	TRBV30	-	-	CAWSASRGKFMNTEAFF	TGTGCCTGGAGTGCCAGCAGGGGTAAATTTATGAACACTGAAGCTTTCTTT
TRBJ1-2	TRBV6-5	TRBD1	-	CASGQAWTGDGYTF	TGTGCCAGCGGGCAAGCCTGGACAGGTGATGGCTACACCTTC
TRBJ1-2	TRBV14	TRBD1	-	CASSQDPGTGDGYTF	TGTGCCAGCAGCCAAGACCCCGGGACAGGGGATGGCTACACCTTC
TRBJ2-3	TRBV5-1	TRBD1	-	CASSHQGQGSGDTQYF	TGCGCCAGCAGCCACCAGGGACAGGGGTCCGGAGATACGCAGTATTTT
TRBJ2-5	TRBV5-1	TRBD1	-	CASSLGPNRGFQETQYF	TGCGCCAGCAGCTTGGGGCCCAACAGGGGGTTCCAAGAGACCCAGTACTTC
TRBJ1-1	TRBV6-5	TRBD1	few	CASVDRGNTEAFF	TGTGCCAGCGTGGACAGGGGGAACACTGAAGCTTTCTTT
TRBJ1-1	TRBV7-2	TRBD1	-	CASSLDRGRREAFF	TGTGCCAGCAGCTTAGACAGGGGGCGCAGAGAGGCTTTCTTT
TRBJ2-2	TRBV27	TRBD2	-	CASSLWLAGGPGELFF	TGTGCCAGCAGTTTATGGCTAGCGGGAGGGCCCGGGGAGCTGTTTTTT
TRBJ1-2	TRBV28	TRBD1	-	CASSSRTGPRSGYTF	TGTGCCAGCAGTTCACGGACAGGGCCTCGAAGTGGCTACACCTTC
TRBJ1-1	TRBV29-1	-	-	CSVGSVGGINTEAFF	TGCAGCGTTGGGTCGGTGGGGGGAATTAACACTGAAGCTTTCTTT
TRBJ1-2	TRBV29-1	TRBD1	few	CSYGQGHPRDYGYTF	TGCAGCTACGGACAGGGGCACCCTAGGGACTATGGCTACACCTTC
TRBJ1-5	TRBV23-1	-	few	CASSPYRARGDQPQHF	TGCGCCAGCAGTCCATATAGGGCCCGGGGGGATCAGCCCCAGCATTTT
TRBJ2-5	TRBV3-1/TRBV3-2	TRBD2	once	CASSRSGLAGQETQYF	TGTGCCAGCAGCCGATCGGGACTAGCGGGACAAGAGACCCAGTACTTC
TRBJ1-5	TRBV7-9	TRBD1	-	CASSRGQGNQPQHF	TGTGCCAGCAGCCGAGGACAGGGCAATCAGCCCCAGCATTTT
TRBJ1-3	TRBV18	TRBD1	-	CASSPPSGGELTIYF	TGTGCCAGCTCACCACCGTCAGGGGGCGAATTAACCATATATTTT
TRBJ2-3	TRBV2	TRBD1	-	CASSWGQTGPTDTQYF	TGTGCCAGCAGTTGGGGTCAGACAGGGCCCACAGATACGCAGTATTTT
TRBJ1-6	TRBV2	-	-	CASRTETNSPLHF	TGTGCCAGCAGGACAGAGACTAATTCACCCCTCCACTTT
TRBJ1-4	TRBV6-2/TRBV6-3	-	-	CASSYNLGKLFF	TGTGCCAGCAGTTACAACCTAGGAAAACTGTTTTTT
TRBJ2-7	TRBV5-1	-	-	CASSLIQDTVAYEQYF	TGCGCCAGCAGCTTGATACAGGACACCGTCGCCTACGAGCAGTACTTC
TRBJ1-6	TRBV5-1	-	few	CASSLGQNYNSPLHF	TGCGCCAGCAGCTTGGGGCAGAACTATAATTCACCCCTCCACTTT
TRBJ2-1	TRBV27	TRBD1	-	CASSLRPPPNRGNEQFF	TGTGCCAGCAGTTTACGTCCGCCCCCGAACAGGGGCAATGAGCAGTTCTTC
TRBJ1-6	TRBV6-5	-	-	CASSYTNSPLHF	TGTGCCAGCAGTTACACAAATTCACCCCTCCACTTT
TRBJ2-1	TRBV20-1	-	-	CSASRVNSGSVNEQFF	TGCAGTGCTAGTCGGGTCAACTCCGGGTCTGTCAATGAGCAGTTCTTC